This T cell receptor beta chain is from a study of T cells in Graves' hyperthyroidism and ophthalmopathy. There are many counts of this clonotype. The investigators amplified TCR beta CDR3 regions from RNA transcripts. First-round RT-PCR targeting the TCR CDR3 was performed with the HTBI primer set. TCRdb re-analysed the multiplex PCR reads in MiXCR, keeping a single row per CDR3 protein. This sample has hundreds of thousands of distinct CDR3 sequences, with 14% to 15% found just once. Germline CDR1 SGHRS, CDR2 YFSETQ. The CDR3 is 16 residues long. V lost 3 bases and J lost 2; bases outside the gene matches: 7. Inclusion characteristics of ophthalmopathy patients comprised a Clinical Activity Score of at least 3, a NOSPECS grade of at least 4, and duration under 3 months. Exclusions: uncontrolled infection, other autoimmune disease, pregnancy, lactation.

V is TRBV5-1 and J is TRBJ1-2; 10 nucleotides line up with TRBD1. The sample taken for sequencing was blood. The TCR originated in a woman aged 40 to 50 with Graves' ophthalmopathy. The CDR3 bases are TGCGCCAGCAGCTCACGCGGGACAGGGGCCAACTATGGCTACACCTTC. This translates into CASSSRGTGANYGYTF.